The next 3 T cell receptor beta chains were all read from a single sample in a study of early T cells in non-severe SARS-CoV-2 infection (dated by TCRdb to the early 2020s). Libraries were made using 5' RACE. The run used a NextSeq 500. In-frame beta chains were kept once TCRdb had trimmed the public reads at Q25 with fastp and called clones with MiXCR. Rows with a matching CDR3 protein are joined into one entry that keeps the most common DNA and genes. This sample holds under 70,000 distinct CDR3 sequences; approximately 5.9% were observed only once. Of the sample, about 3% is held by the ten largest clones. The sample here was whole blood, taken at baseline. The receptors originated from an adult who was a healthcare worker with PCR-confirmed SARS-CoV-2 infection or an uninfected control (not recorded which).

This clonotype was seen at least ten times. The chain links TRBV6-1 to TRBJ1-1; tentatively, D is TRBD1 (5 bases). Germline V CDR1 and CDR2: MNHNS, SASEGT. The V gene lost 8 bases and the J gene lost 2 bases, with 15 bases spanning the gap. The CDR3 is 14 residues long. The CDR3 region has the DNA TGTGCCAGCGCCAACAGGAGCCCAAACACTGAAGCTTTCTTT. Amino acid sequence: CASANRSPNTEAFF.

This clonotype was seen many times. The genes are TRBV7-2 and TRBJ2-7; no firm D call. V shed 3 bases and J shed 5 bases, with 5 bases lying between them. This CDR3 comprises 11 residues. Germline V lookup: CDR1 SGHTA, CDR2 FQGNSA. In DNA, the CDR3 is TGTGCCAGCAGCTTCTACCACGAGCAGTACTTC. It specifies CASSFYHEQYF.

This clonotype has at least ten counts. V usage is TRBV2 and J usage is TRBJ1-1; 8 bases are shared with TRBD1. Losses at the gene ends were 6 bases for V and 4 bases for J; bases not matched to a gene: 4. The CDR3 covers 13 residues. The germline gives CDR1 SNHLY, CDR2 FYNNEI. As DNA, the CDR3 is TGTGCCAGCAGGGACAGGGAGGGCACTGAAGCTTTCTTT. Encoded protein: CASRDREGTEAFF. The full variable domain, its missing parts supplied by reference TRBV2 and TRBJ1-1, is EPEVTQTPSHQVTQMGQEVILRCVPISNHLYFYWYRQILGQKVEFLVSFYNNEISEKSEIFDDQFSVERPDGSNFTLKIRSTKLEDSAMYFCASRDREGTEAFFGQGTRLTVV.